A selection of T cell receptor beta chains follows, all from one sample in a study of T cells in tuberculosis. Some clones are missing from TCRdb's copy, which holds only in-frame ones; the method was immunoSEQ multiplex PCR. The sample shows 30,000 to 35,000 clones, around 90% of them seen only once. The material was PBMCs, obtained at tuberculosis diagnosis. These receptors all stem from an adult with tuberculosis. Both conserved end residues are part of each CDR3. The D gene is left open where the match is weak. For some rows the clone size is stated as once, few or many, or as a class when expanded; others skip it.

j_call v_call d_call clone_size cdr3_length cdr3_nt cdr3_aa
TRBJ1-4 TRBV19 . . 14 TGTGCCAGCACCTCGCTCGGGACAAATGAAAAACTGTTTTTT CASTSLGTNEKLFF
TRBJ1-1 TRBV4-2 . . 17 TGTGCCAGCAGCCAAGAATATAACGGCCTTATGGGCGCTGAAGCTTTCTTT CASSQEYNGLMGAEAFF
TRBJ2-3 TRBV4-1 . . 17 TGCGCCAGCAGACCCGCGTGGATCGGCGGGGACACAGATACGCAGTATTTT CASRPAWIGGDTDTQYF
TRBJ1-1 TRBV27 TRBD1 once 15 TGTGCCAGCAGCCTGACAGGGGGTACGAACACTGAAGCTTTCTTT CASSLTGGTNTEAFF
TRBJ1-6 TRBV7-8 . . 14 TGTGCCAGCAGCTGGGAGGAGGGGAATTCACCCCTCCACTTT CASSWEEGNSPLHF
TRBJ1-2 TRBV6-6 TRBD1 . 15 TGTGCCAGCAGCAGACAGGGAGTTTCTAACTATGGCTACACCTTC CASSRQGVSNYGYTF
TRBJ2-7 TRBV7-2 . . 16 TGTGCCAGCAGCCCTATCCGTCCTGGCGGCCGGGGGGAGCAGTACTTC CASSPIRPGGRGEQYF
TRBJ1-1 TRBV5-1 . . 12 TGCGCCAGCAGCCTCCACAGGGATGAAGCTTTCTTT CASSLHRDEAFF
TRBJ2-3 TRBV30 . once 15 TGTGCCTGGAGTGTACTGAGAGGAGGTGCAGATACGCAGTATTTT CAWSVLRGGADTQYF
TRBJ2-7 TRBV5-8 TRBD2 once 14 TGTGCCAGCAGCCTATACGAGCGGGGGGGCGAGCAGTACTTC CASSLYERGGEQYF
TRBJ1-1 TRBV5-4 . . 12 TGTGCCAGCAGCTTAGCCCTCGGAGAGGCTTTCTTT CASSLALGEAFF
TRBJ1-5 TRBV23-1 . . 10 TGCGCCAGGACGGGGCAGCCCCAGCATTTT CARTGQPQHF
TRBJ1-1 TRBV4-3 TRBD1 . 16 TGCGCCAGCAGCCAAGACTGGAGAGGGGGCAACACTGAAGCTTTCTTT CASSQDWRGGNTEAFF
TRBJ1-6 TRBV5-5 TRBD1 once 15 TGTGCCAGCAGCGCCAGGGACAGGGTTTATTCACCCCTCCACTTT CASSARDRVYSPLHF
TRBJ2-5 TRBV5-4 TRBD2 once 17 TGTGCCAGCAGCTTTGGGGTTACGGGGGGGCCGGAAGAGACCCAGTACTTC CASSFGVTGGPEETQYF
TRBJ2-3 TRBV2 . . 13 TGTGCCAGCATACTCACACAGGGAGATACGCAGTATTTT CASILTQGDTQYF
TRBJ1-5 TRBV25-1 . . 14 TGTGCCACCGAAGGGGACTCTGACAATCAGCCCCAGCATTTT CATEGDSDNQPQHF
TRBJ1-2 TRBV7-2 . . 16 TGTGCCAGCAGCTCCGTGGGGGGGCTGGGCTTCTATGGCTACACCTTC CASSSVGGLGFYGYTF
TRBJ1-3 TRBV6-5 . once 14 TGTGCCAGCAGTTGGGGAGGCGGTGGAAACACCATATATTTT CASSWGGGGNTIYF
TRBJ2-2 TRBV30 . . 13 TGTGCCTGGAAGGGAGGGGGCACCGGGGAGCTGTTTTTT CAWKGGGTGELFF
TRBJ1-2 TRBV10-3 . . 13 TGTGCCGCGAAGGCAGGGGTCCTCTATGGCTACACCTTC CAAKAGVLYGYTF
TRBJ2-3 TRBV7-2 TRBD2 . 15 TGTGCCAGCAGCCCTGGGGGACTAAACACAGATACGCAGTATTTT CASSPGGLNTDTQYF
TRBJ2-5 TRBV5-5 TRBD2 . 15 TGTGCCAGCAGCCCTATAGGGGCGGGGGAAGAGACCCAGTACTTC CASSPIGAGEETQYF
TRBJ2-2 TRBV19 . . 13 TGTGCCAGTAGTTCTTCGAACACCGGGGAGCTGTTTTTT CASSSSNTGELFF
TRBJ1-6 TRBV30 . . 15 TGTGCCTGGAGTGGGCTGGGGGCCGTGAATTCACCCCTCCACTTT CAWSGLGAVNSPLHF
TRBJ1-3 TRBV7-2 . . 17 TGTGCCAGCAGCTCATTTCCTAGGGACATATCTGGAAACACCATATATTTT CASSSFPRDISGNTIYF